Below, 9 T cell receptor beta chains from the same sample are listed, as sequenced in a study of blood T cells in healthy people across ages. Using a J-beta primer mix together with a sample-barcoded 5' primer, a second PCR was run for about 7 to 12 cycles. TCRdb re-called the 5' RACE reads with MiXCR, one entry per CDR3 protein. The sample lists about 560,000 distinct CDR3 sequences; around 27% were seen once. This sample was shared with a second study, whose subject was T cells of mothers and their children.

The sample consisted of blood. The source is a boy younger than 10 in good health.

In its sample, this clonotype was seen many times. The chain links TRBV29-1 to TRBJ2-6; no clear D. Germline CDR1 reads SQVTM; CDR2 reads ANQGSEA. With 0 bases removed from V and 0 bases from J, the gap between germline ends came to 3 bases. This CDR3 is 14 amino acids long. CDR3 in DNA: TGCAGCGTTGAAGAGAGCTCTGGGGCCAACGTCCTGACTTTC. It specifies CSVEESSGANVLTF.

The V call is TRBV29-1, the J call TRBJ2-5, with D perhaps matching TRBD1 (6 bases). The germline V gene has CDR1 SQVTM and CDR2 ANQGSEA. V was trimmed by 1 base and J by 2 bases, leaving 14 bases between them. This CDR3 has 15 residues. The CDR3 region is CSVEGTDRGQETQYF. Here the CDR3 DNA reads TGCAGCGTTGAAGGGACGGACAGAGGGCAAGAGACCCAGTACTTC. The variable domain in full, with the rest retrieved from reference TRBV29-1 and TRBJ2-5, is SAVISQKPSRDICQRGTSLTIQCQVDSQVTMMFWYRQQPGQSLTLIATANQGSEATYESGFVIDKFPISRPNLTFSTLTVSNMSPEDSSIYLCSVEGTDRGQETQYFGPGTRLLVL.

The CDR3: CASSQGGMGEQFF. The CDR3 bases are TGTGCCAGCAGCCAAGGAGGGATGGGTGAGCAGTTCTTC. The chain has TRBV14 and TRBJ2-5, with D possibly matching TRBD2 (5 bases). The J call may be in error: the DNA end matches TRBJ2-1 better. This CDR3 has 13 residues. The germline V gene has CDR1 SGHDN and CDR2 FVKESK.

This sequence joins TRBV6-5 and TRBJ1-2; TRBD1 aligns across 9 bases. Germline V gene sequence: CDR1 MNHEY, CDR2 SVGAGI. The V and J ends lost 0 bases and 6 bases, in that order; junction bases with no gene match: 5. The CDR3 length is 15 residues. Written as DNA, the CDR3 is TGTGCCAGCAGTTACTCGGACAGGGGTAGTAATGGCTACACCTTC. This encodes CASSYSDRGSNGYTF.

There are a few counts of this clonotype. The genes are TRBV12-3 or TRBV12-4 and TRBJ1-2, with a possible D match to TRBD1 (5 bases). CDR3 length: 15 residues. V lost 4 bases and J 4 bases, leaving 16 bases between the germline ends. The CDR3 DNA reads TGTGCCAGCAGTTCAACCTTGGGGGGGGGCTATGGCTACACCTTC. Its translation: CASSSTLGGGYGYTF.

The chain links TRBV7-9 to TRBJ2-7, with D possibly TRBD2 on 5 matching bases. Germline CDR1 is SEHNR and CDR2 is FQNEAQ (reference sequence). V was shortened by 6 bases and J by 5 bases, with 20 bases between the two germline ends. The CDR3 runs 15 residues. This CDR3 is CASRHRVGGLDEQYF. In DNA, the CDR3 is TGTGCCAGCAGGCATCGGGTAGGCGGGCTTGACGAGCAGTACTTC.

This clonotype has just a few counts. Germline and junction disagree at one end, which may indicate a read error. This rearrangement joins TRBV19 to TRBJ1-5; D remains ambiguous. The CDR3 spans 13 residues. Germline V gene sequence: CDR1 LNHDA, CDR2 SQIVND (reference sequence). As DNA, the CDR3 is TGTACCAGTAGTAAGCAGGTTCGACAGCCCCAGCATTTT. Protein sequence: CTSSKQVRQPQHF.

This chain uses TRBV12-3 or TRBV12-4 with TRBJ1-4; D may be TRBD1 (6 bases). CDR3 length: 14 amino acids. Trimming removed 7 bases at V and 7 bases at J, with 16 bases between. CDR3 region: CASTAGVQREKLFF. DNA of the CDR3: TGTGCCAGCACGGCAGGGGTTCAGCGTGAAAAACTGTTTTTT.

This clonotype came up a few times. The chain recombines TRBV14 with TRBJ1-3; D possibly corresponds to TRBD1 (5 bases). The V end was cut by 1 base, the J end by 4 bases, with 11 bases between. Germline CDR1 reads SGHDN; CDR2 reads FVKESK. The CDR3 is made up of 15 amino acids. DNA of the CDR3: TGTGCCAGCAGCCAAGTTTGGGGGTCCGGAAACACCATATATTTT. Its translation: CASSQVWGSGNTIYF.